This record concerns one TCR beta chain sequence. The antigen remains unidentified. Measured with immunoSEQ multiplex PCR; TCRdb has only the in-frame clones, and not every one. The table records some 150,000 clones, 90% of them present only once. This sample stems from a study of T cell responses to AZD1222 COVID-19 vaccine. Study overall: Doses given second, at about 4 or about 12 weeks, were pooled.

Germline values: CDR1 MDHEN, CDR2 SYDVKM. The CDR3 consists of 16 residues. Trimming took off 5 bases at V and 3 bases at J, with 17 bases between the two ends. Study-level results: The reported proportion of spike-specific TCRs targeting unmutated variant regions was nearly half. Repertoires were obtained solely post-peak T cell response.

This TCR derives from an adult in good health. Sequences were derived from peripheral blood, sampled on day 0 of AZD1222 vaccination. The rearrangement links TRBV28 to TRBJ2-1, with a tentative D call TRBD1 (6 bases). The CDR3 loop is CASSPWIGGDYNEQFF. CDR3 DNA: TGTGCCAGCAGTCCCTGGATAGGGGGAGACTACAATGAGCAGTTCTTC.